Shown below are 4 T cell receptor beta chains from a single sample sequenced in a study of blood T cell repertoires in COVID-19. TCRdb's copy holds only in-frame clones and misses some; the assay was immunoSEQ multiplex PCR. The sample lists fewer than 140,000 clones, about 80% occurring once. The sequencing sample was made of peripheral blood. The receptors come from a woman aged 60-75 years with acute or convalescent COVID-19.

This clone was seen just once. This chain links TRBV7-3 with TRBJ2-1, with TRBD1 matching over 8 bases. The CDR3 extends over 17 amino acids. The trim removed 1 base at V and 0 bases at J, leaving 5 bases unmatched. From germline, CDR1 is SGHTA and CDR2 FQGTGA. The CDR3 DNA follows: TGTGCCAGCAGCTTAAACGGCGGGACAGGCTCCTACAATGAGCAGTTCTTC. Its protein is CASSLNGGTGSYNEQFF.

V usage is TRBV7-9 and J usage is TRBJ2-2; 11 bases align to TRBD2. This CDR3 is built from 16 residues. Germline lookup yields CDR1 SEHNR and CDR2 FQNEAQ (reference sequence). V trimming: 4 bases; J trimming: 2 bases; junction bases outside the gene matches: 3. The CDR3 region has the DNA TGTGCCAGCAGCTGGAGACTAGCGGGAAACACCGGGGAGCTGTTTTTT. Residues: CASSWRLAGNTGELFF.

The V and J genes are TRBV6-6 and TRBJ2-7; 12 nucleotides line up with TRBD1. The CDR3 totals 17 residues. Germline V gives CDR1 MNHNY, CDR2 SVGAGI (reference sequence). J gave up 4 bases and V 5 bases, and 12 bases lay outside the gene matches. The CDR3 nucleotides read TGTGCCAGCAGTCGAAATATACCGGGACAGGGGGCTTACGAGCAGTACTTC. Its protein product is CASSRNIPGQGAYEQYF.

CDR3 in amino acids: CASSSYSNYGYTF. The DNA of the CDR3 is TGTGCCAGCAGTTCCTACAGTAACTATGGCTACACCTTC. The V and J genes are TRBV27 and TRBJ1-2; D ambiguous. V was cut by 4 bases and J by 1 base, with 7 bases left in between. There are 13 residues in the CDR3. The germline gives CDR1 MNHEY, CDR2 SMNVEV (reference sequence).